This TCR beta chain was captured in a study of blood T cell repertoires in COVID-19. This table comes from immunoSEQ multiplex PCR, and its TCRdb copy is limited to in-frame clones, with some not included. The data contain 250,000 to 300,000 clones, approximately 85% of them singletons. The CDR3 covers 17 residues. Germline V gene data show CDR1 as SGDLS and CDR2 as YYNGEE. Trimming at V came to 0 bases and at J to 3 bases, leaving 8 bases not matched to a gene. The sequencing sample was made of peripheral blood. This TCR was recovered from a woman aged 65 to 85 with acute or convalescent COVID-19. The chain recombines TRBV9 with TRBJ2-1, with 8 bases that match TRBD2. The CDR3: CASSVEAGGGFYNEQFF. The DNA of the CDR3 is TGTGCCAGCAGCGTAGAAGCAGGCGGGGGGTTCTACAATGAGCAGTTCTTC.